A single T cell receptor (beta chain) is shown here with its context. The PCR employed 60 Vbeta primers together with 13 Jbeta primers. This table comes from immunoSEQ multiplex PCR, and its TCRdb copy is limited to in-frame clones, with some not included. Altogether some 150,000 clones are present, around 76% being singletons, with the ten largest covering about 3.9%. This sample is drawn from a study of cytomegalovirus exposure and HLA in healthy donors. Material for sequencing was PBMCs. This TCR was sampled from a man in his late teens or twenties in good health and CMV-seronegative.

CDR3 coding DNA: TGTGCCAGCAGTGGAGGGACAGCTAGCACAGATACGCAGTATTTT. Protein: CASSGGTASTDTQYF. The chain uses TRBV6-1 and TRBJ2-3; TRBD1 agrees at 7 bases. The CDR3 is made up of 15 amino acids. V lost 4 bases, J lost 0 bases, and 4 bases stayed unmatched. Per the germline V gene, CDR1 is MNHNS and CDR2 is SASEGT.